The 19 T cell receptor beta chains given below trace back to one sample, sequenced in a study of response to subunit inactivated influenza vaccine. TCRdb analysed the RT-PCR reads with MiXCR anew, one entry per CDR3 protein. The data hold about 540,000 distinct CDR3 sequences, with under 30% observed a single time. In addition, the sample was reused for a study of T cells expressing NK-cell markers. That source notes: 5'RACE template switching with UMIs produced the TCR beta cDNA.

Sequenced material: CD4+ T cells sorted from PBMCs, taken roughly 12 days after vaccination. The receptor source for this set is a man aged 50-60 years who received an inactivated influenza vaccine.

This clonotype was detected a few times. CDR3 DNA sequence: TGTGCCAGCAGACCCCTGGGGGGGGTGACCTACGAGCAGTACTTC. The encoded protein is CASRPLGGVTYEQYF. The chain recombines TRBV2 with TRBJ2-7, with 7 bases identical to TRBD2. The germline V gene encodes CDR1 SNHLY and CDR2 FYNNEI. The CDR3 consists of 15 residues. J gave up 2 bases and V 6 bases, and 10 bases lay outside the gene matches.

The chain couples TRBV12-3 or TRBV12-4 to TRBJ1-5; D is possibly TRBD1 (5 bases). Trimming cost V 5 bases and J 2 bases, with 13 bases left between them. This CDR3 region has 15 residues. CDR3: CASSRDPGGNQPQHF. The CDR3 region has the DNA TGTGCCAGCAGTCGGGACCCCGGGGGCAATCAGCCCCAGCATTTT.

This clonotype occurred a few times. V is TRBV5-6 and J is TRBJ2-1; D is tentatively TRBD1 or TRBD2 (5 bases each). Trimming shortened V by 4 bases and J by 0 bases, and 23 bases separated the two germline ends. The V gene's germline CDR1 is SGHDT and CDR2 YYEEEE. The CDR3 covers 19 residues. CDR3 DNA sequence: TGTGCCAGCAGCGTCCTCACTGGGGCCCTCGGGACCTCCTACAATGAGCAGTTCTTC. Translating it yields CASSVLTGALGTSYNEQFF. The whole variable domain, filled in from reference TRBV5-6 and TRBJ2-1, reads DAGVTQSPTHLIKTRGQQVTLRCSPKSGHDTVSWYQQALGQGPQFIFQYYEEEERQRGNFPDRFSGHQFPNYSSELNVNALLLGDSALYLCASSVLTGALGTSYNEQFFGPGTRLTVL.

This rearrangement joins TRBV11-3 to TRBJ2-3; possibly TRBD2 for D (6 bases). This CDR3 spans 15 amino acids. CDR1 is SGHNT and CDR2 is YENEEA in the germline V gene. V was pared by 5 bases and J by 2 bases, with 14 bases between. The CDR3 nucleotides read TGTGCCAGCAGCCGCACGGGGACTTTCACAGATACGCAGTATTTT. It codes for CASSRTGTFTDTQYF.

This clonotype was counted a few times. The chain combines TRBV10-3 with TRBJ2-1, with a weak D call TRBD1 (6 bases). This CDR3 is built from 16 residues. Germline assignment: CDR1 ENHRY and CDR2 SYGVKD. Trimming cost V 0 bases and J 9 bases, with 18 bases left between them. CDR3 residues: CAISESRHRVQGEQFF. The CDR3 nucleotides are TGTGCCATCAGTGAGTCGAGACACAGGGTTCAGGGTGAGCAGTTCTTC.

V is TRBV9 and J is TRBJ2-5; tentatively, D is TRBD1 (5 bases). This CDR3 spans 15 amino acids. CDR1 SGDLS and CDR2 YYNGEE come from the germline V gene. V was shortened by 3 bases and J by 0 bases, with 12 bases between the two germline ends. The CDR3 DNA sequence: TGTGCCAGCAGCGCCCAGGGAAGGTACCAAGAGACCCAGTACTTC. Protein product: CASSAQGRYQETQYF.

The table lists this clonotype with a few counts. The rearrangement uses TRBV25-1 and TRBJ2-7; D remains ambiguous. There are 15 residues in the CDR3. The germline gives CDR1 MGHDK, CDR2 SYGVNS. V lost 1 base to trimming and J lost 1 base, with 11 bases between them. CDR3 sequence: CASSESGGQSYEQYF. For the CDR3, the DNA is TGTGCCAGCAGTGAATCAGGCGGTCAGTCCTACGAGCAGTACTTC.

This clonotype was recorded a few times. J is TRBJ2-5 and V is TRBV14; D gene unclear. Looked up from germline, CDR1 is SGHDN and CDR2 is FVKESK. V was pared by 6 bases and J by 5 bases, with 13 bases between. The CDR3 contains 13 residues. The CDR3: CASRARIGETQYF. The DNA for the CDR3 is TGTGCCAGCAGGGCCCGGATAGGGGAGACCCAGTACTTC.

V gene TRBV5-1 combines with J gene TRBJ2-7; 8 nucleotides agree with TRBD1. Trimming took 3 bases from V and 4 from J; bases not matched to a gene: 6. The CDR3 runs 14 residues. Germline V gene data show CDR1 as SGHRS and CDR2 as YFSETQ. The CDR3 reads CASSSTGAQYEQYF. CDR3 coding DNA: TGCGCCAGCAGCTCGACAGGGGCCCAGTACGAGCAGTACTTC. The full variable domain, completed using reference TRBV5-1 and TRBJ2-7, is KAGVTQTPRYLIKTRGQQVTLSCSPISGHRSVSWYQQTPGQGLQFLFEYFSETQRNKGNFPGRFSGRQFSNSRSEMNVSTLELGDSALYLCASSSTGAQYEQYFGPGTRLTVT.

The CDR3 sequence: CASSQGFRTGFDTEAFF. The CDR3 coding sequence is TGCGCCAGCAGCCAAGGATTTAGGACAGGGTTTGACACTGAAGCTTTCTTT. The chain carries TRBV4-3 and TRBJ1-1; 8 positions match TRBD1. The CDR3 is made up of 17 amino acids. The junction had 10 bases not matched to a gene; V was cut back by 1 base and J by 3 bases. The germline V gene has CDR1 LGHNA and CDR2 YSLEER.

Remarks on this clonotype: An end of the junction differs from the germline gene, which may be a read error. The rearrangement uses TRBV20-1 and TRBJ2-1; 16 nucleotides line up with TRBD2. CDR1 and CDR2 (germline): DFQATT, SNEGSKA (reference sequence). The CDR3 covers 16 residues. The CDR3 nucleotides read TGCTGTGCCATTGCGGGACTAGCGGGAGGGTACAATGAGCAGTTCTTC. This encodes CCAIAGLAGGYNEQFF.

This clonotype has a handful of counts. V gene TRBV7-9 combines with J gene TRBJ1-6; D not certain. This CDR3 has 15 residues. The V end lost 6 bases, the J end lost 4 bases, and 13 bases lay between the germline ends. Germline CDR1 and CDR2: SEHNR and FQNEAQ (reference sequence). CDR3 protein: CASSPSWGYNSPLHF. The CDR3 region has the DNA TGTGCCAGCAGTCCTTCCTGGGGTTATAATTCACCCCTCCACTTT.

This clonotype was picked up a small number of times. The V call is TRBV10-3, the J call TRBJ2-3; D ambiguous. V lost 11 bases and J 1 base, leaving 16 bases between the germline ends. The CDR3 length is 14 residues. The germline V gene has CDR1 ENHRY and CDR2 SYGVKD. DNA of the CDR3: TGTGCCCTATCAGCTGACCCTCGCACAGATACGCAGTATTTT. This translates into CALSADPRTDTQYF.

The rearrangement uses TRBV20-1 and TRBJ2-3, with TRBD2 matching over 13 bases. V gave up 5 bases and J gave up 4 bases; unmatched junction bases: 6. This CDR3 comprises 15 residues. CDR1 and CDR2 from the germline V gene are DFQATT and SNEGSKA (reference sequence). In DNA, the CDR3 is TGCAGTGCTGGAGGACTAGCGGGAGTTTCAGATACGCAGTATTTT. Amino acids: CSAGGLAGVSDTQYF.

This sequence joins TRBV20-1 and TRBJ1-1; TRBD1 might be the D (6 bases). Trimming removed 3 bases at V and 7 bases at J, with 15 bases between. Per germline, CDR1 DFQATT and CDR2 SNEGSKA (reference sequence). This CDR3 has 13 residues. The CDR3 DNA follows: TGCAGTGCTAGGGGTAACAGGGTATTTGAAGCTTTCTTT. Translated: CSARGNRVFEAFF.

The gene calls are TRBV29-1 and TRBJ2-7; TRBD1 aligns across 9 bases. From germline, CDR1 is SQVTM and CDR2 ANQGSEA. This CDR3 contains 12 residues. V shed 7 bases, J shed 0 bases, and the junction held 1 base outside the gene matches. The CDR3 region has the DNA TGCAGCGGACAGGGGGACTCCTACGAGCAGTACTTC. This translates into CSGQGDSYEQYF.

This rearrangement joins TRBV20-1 to TRBJ2-1; 9 bases map to TRBD2. The germline gives CDR1 DFQATT, CDR2 SNEGSKA (reference sequence). The J segment lost 0 bases and the V segment lost 2 bases, leaving 5 bases of the junction unmatched. The CDR3 is 16 amino acids. This chain's CDR3 is CSARLAGGPSYNEQFF. The CDR3 DNA follows: TGCAGTGCTAGATTGGCGGGGGGGCCCTCCTACAATGAGCAGTTCTTC.

This clonotype has only a few counts. This rearrangement joins TRBV7-2 to TRBJ2-7; 9 positions match TRBD1. Germline-derived CDR1 and CDR2 are SGHTA and FQGNSA. J gave up 6 bases and V 5 bases, and 8 bases lay outside the gene matches. CDR3 length: 14 amino acids. CDR3 in DNA: TGTGCCAGCAGCCCCCGGACAGGGGAATCCGAGCAGTACTTC. It specifies CASSPRTGESEQYF.

This clonotype showed up just a few times. DNA for the CDR3: TGTGCCAGCAGCTTGGACGCAGGGTCAAGCACCGGGGAGCTGTTTTTT. As protein: CASSLDAGSSTGELFF. This sequence joins TRBV5-6 and TRBJ2-2, with D tentatively TRBD1 (5 bases). V shed 0 bases and J shed 4 bases, with 13 bases lying between them. Germline V lookup: CDR1 SGHDT, CDR2 YYEEEE. This CDR3 has 16 amino acids.